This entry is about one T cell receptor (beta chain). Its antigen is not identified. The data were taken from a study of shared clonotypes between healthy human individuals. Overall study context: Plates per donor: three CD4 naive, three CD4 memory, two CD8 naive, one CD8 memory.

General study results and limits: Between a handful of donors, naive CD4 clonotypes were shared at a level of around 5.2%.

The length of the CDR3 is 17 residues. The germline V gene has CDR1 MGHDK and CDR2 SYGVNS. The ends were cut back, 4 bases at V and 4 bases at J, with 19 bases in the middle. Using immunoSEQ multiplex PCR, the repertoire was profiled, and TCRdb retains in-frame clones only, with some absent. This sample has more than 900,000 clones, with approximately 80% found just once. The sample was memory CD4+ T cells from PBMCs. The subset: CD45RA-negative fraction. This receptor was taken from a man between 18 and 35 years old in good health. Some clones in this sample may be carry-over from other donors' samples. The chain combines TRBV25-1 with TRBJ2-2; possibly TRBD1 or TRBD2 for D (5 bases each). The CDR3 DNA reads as TGTGCCAGCAGTGGTCGACCGGGACCCCGAGCCACCGGGGAGCTGTTTTTT. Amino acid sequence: CASSGRPGPRATGELFF.